This entry features one TCR beta chain sequence. The sample comes from a study of blood T cell repertoires in COVID-19. Sequencing was performed with immunoSEQ multiplex PCR; in TCRdb, only in-frame clones are kept and a portion is missing. In the table there are about 200,000 clones, 89% of which are singletons. Germline V gene lookup returns CDR1 SGDLS and CDR2 YYNGEE. V shed 2 bases, J shed 5 bases, and the junction held 8 bases outside the gene matches. CDR3 length: 15 residues. Clinical history reported by participants formed the basis on which cohorts were assigned. The sequencing input was PBMCs or T cells enriched from blood (not recorded which). V gene TRBV9 combines with J gene TRBJ1-1, with TRBD1 matching 8 bases. This receptor was taken from a woman in her twenties or thirties with acute COVID-19. CDR3 bases: TGTGCCAGCAGCGTCGACAGGGGCGTCGGGACTGAAGCTTTCTTT. Translation: CASSVDRGVGTEAFF.